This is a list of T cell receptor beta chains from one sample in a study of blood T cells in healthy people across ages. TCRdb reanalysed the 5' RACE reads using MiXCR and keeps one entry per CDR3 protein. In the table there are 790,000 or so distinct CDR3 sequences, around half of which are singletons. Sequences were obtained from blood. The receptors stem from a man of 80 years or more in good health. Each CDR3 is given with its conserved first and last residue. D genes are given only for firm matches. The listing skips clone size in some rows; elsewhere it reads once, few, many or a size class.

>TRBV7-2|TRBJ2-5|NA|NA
TGTGCCAGCAGCTTAGAAGGGGGTACGGAGACCCAGTACTTC
CASSLEGGTETQYF
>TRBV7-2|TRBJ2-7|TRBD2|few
TGTGCCAGCAGCGGGACTAGCGTGATGTTCGAGCAGTACTTC
CASSGTSVMFEQYF
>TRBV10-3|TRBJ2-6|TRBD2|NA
TGTGCCATCAGTGGCGGACTAGCGGGCACTGGGGCCAACGTCCTGACTTTC
CAISGGLAGTGANVLTF
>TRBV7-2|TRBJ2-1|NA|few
TGTGCCAGCAGCTTAGCTACTAGCTACGGTGAGCAGTTCTTC
CASSLATSYGEQFF
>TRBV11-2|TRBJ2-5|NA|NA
TGTGCCAGCAGCTTAGATTGGGGGACGGAGGGAGAGACCCAGTACTTC
CASSLDWGTEGETQYF
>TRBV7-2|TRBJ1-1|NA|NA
TGTGCCAGCAGCCTACGACAGGCGGGCGGTGAAGCTTTCTTT
CASSLRQAGGEAFF
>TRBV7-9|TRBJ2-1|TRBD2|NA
TGTGCCATCCCTCCTAGCGGAGGCCACAATGAGCAGTTCTTC
CAIPPSGGHNEQFF
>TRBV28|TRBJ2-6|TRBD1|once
TGTGCCAGCAGTTTTTACAGGGGGGACGAGGGGGCCAACGTCCTGACTTTC
CASSFYRGDEGANVLTF
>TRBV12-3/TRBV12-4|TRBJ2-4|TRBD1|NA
TGTGCCAGCAGTCCGGGACAGGGTGTAAACAGTCAGTACTTC
CASSPGQGVNSQYF
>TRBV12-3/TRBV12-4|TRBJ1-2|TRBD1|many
TGTGCCAGCAGCCCGACAGGGCCCAACTATGGCTACACCTTC
CASSPTGPNYGYTF
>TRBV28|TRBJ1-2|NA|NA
TGTGCCAGCAGTTTTTATGGCGGCTACACCTTC
CASSFYGGYTF
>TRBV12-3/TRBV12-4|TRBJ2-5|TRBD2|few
TGTGCCAGCGGACTAGTCGAAGAGACCCAGTACTTC
CASGLVEETQYF
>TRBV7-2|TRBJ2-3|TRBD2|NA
TGTGCCAGCAGCAAAGCGGGGGGAGATACGCAGTATTTT
CASSKAGGDTQYF
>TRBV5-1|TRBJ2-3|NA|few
TGCGCCAGCAGCGATCGTTATGGGGGGAAAAGCACAGATACGCAGTATTTT
CASSDRYGGKSTDTQYF
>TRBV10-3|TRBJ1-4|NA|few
TGTGCCATCAGAGAAGACGGTGGTAATGAAAAACTGTTTTTT
CAIREDGGNEKLFF
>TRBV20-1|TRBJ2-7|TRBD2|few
TGCAGTGCTAATATAGCGGGAGTTCAACGCGAGCAGTACTTC
CSANIAGVQREQYF
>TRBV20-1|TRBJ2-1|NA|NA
TGCAGTGCTAGAGTCCCAGACGGTAGCTCCTACAATGAGCAGTTCTTC
CSARVPDGSSYNEQFF
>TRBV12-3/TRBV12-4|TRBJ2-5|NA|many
TGTGCCAGCAGCCTGAGTGGGGGGACCCAGTACTTC
CASSLSGGTQYF
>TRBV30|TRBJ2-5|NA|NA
TGTGCCTGGAGTGGGACAGTCCTCGAGGAGACCCAGTACTTC
CAWSGTVLEETQYF